This TCR beta chain was recorded in a study of Ad26.COV2.S vaccination and SARS-CoV-2 variants. Study outcomes and limitations: Spike-specific TCR breadth ran higher among vaccine recipients than placebo recipients. Quantification of TCR breadth and depth may have yielded underestimates of total T cell responses. Spike-specific CD8+ and CD4+ T cell responses reportedly showed substantial breadth after vaccination.

Trimming removed 5 bases from V and 5 bases from J; junction bases left unmatched: 8. This CDR3 is 14 amino acids long. Per the germline V gene, CDR1 is SGHNT and CDR2 is YYREEE (reference sequence). Treatment indicated: about 20 received Ad26.COV2.S at low or high dose, single or two shots; a few received placebo; per-sample allocation not given. Sampling was done on day 63 after the first vaccine or placebo injection. The administered vaccine (an Ad26 vector) expressed Wuhan-strain SARS-CoV-2 spike. About this clone: Its antigen is not known.

Some clones are missing from TCRdb's copy, which holds only in-frame ones; the method was immunoSEQ multiplex PCR. The repertoire includes approximately 410,000 clones, around 87% of them detected once, and 3.6% sits in the top ten. This chain uses TRBV5-4 with TRBJ2-5, with TRBD2 matching 8 bases. This receptor was obtained from a person between 18 and 59 years old who received the Ad26.COV2.S COVID-19 vaccine or a placebo. Here the sequenced sample was peripheral blood, taken in a trial of Ad26.COV2.S vaccine versus placebo. The CDR3 DNA reads TGTGCCAGCAGTTCGGACCAGCGGGGGGAGACCCAGTACTTC. It translates to CASSSDQRGETQYF.